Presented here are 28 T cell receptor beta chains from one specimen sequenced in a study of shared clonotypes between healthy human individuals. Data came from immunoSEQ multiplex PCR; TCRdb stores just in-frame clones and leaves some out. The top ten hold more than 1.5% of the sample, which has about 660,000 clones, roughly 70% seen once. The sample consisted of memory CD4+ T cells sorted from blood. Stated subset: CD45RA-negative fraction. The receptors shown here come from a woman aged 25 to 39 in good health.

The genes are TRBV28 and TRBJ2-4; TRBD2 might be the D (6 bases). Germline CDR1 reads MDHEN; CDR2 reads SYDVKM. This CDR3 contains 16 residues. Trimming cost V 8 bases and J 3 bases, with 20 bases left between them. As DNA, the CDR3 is TGTGCCAGCGGACCGTGGGGGGAAGTGGACAAAAACATTCAGTACTTC. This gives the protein CASGPWGEVDKNIQYF.

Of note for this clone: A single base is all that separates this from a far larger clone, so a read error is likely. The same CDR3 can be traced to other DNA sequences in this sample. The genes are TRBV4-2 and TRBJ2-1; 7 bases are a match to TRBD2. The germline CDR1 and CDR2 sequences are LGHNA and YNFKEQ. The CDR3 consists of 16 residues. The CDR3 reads CASSQERGSSYNEQFF. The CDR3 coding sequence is TGTGCCAGCAGTCAAGAGCGGGGAAGCTCCTACAATGAGCAGTTCTTC.

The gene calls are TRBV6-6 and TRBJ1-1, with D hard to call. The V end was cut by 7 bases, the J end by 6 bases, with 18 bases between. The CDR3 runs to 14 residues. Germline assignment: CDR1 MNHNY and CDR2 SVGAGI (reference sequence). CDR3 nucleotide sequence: TGTGCCAGCACCTCACATACCGACTCCGCTGAAGCTTTCTTT. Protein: CASTSHTDSAEAFF.

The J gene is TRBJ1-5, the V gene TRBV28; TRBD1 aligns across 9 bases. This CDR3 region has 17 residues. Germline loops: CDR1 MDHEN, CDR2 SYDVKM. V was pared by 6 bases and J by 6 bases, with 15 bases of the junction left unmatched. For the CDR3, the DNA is TGTGCCAGCAGCCTAGGGACAGGGCTCGGAAGGACTCAGCCCCAGCATTTT. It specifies CASSLGTGLGRTQPQHF.

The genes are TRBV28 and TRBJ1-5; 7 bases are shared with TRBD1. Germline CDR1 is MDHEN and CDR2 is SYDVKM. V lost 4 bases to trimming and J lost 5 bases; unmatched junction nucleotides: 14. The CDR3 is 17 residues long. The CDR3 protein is CASSSPIWTGSDQPQHF. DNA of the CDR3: TGTGCCAGCAGTTCTCCGATTTGGACAGGTTCGGATCAGCCCCAGCATTTT.

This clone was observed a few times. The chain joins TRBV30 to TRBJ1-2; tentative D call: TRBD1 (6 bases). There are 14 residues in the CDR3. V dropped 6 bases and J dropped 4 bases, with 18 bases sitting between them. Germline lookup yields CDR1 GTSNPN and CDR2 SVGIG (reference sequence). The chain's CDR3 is CACLTTGTFYGYTF. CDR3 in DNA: TGTGCCTGCCTGACCACCGGGACATTCTATGGCTACACCTTC.

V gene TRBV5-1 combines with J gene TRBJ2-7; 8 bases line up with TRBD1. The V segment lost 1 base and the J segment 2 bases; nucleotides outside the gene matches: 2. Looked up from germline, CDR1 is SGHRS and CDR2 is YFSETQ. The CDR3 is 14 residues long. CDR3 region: CASSLMGQAYEQYF. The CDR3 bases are TGCGCCAGCAGCTTGATGGGACAGGCCTACGAGCAGTACTTC.

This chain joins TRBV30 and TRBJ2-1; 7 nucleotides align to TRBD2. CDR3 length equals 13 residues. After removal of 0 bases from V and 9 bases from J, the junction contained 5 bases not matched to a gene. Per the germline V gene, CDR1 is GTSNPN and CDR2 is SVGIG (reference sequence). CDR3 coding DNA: TGTGCCTGGAGTGTACAGTGGGAGGGTGAGCAGTTCTTC. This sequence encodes CAWSVQWEGEQFF.

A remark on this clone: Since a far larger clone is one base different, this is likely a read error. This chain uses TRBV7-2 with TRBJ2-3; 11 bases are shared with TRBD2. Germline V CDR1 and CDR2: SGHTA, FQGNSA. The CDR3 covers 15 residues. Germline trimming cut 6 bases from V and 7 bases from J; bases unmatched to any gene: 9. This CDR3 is CASSYTSGRWYTQYF. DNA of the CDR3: TGTGCCAGCAGTTATACTAGCGGGAGATGGTATACGCAGTATTTT.

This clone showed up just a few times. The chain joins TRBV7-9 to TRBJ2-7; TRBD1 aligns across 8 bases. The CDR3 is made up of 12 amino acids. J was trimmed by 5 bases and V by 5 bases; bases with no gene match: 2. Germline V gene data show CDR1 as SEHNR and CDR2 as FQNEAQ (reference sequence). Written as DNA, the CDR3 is TGTGCCAGCAGCGTGACAGGGGACGAGCAGTACTTC. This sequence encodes CASSVTGDEQYF.

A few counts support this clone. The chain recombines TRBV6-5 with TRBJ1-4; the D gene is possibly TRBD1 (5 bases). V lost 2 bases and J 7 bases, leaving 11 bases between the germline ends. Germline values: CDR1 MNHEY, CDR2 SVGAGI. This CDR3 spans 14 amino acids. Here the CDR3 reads CASSYDTRGEKLFF. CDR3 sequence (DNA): TGTGCCAGCAGTTACGACACGAGGGGTGAAAAACTGTTTTTT.

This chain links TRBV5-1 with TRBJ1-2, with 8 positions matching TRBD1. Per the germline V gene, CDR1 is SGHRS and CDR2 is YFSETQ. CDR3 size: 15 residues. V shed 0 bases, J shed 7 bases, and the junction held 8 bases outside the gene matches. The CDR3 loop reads CASSLADRGWSGYTF. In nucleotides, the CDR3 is TGCGCCAGCAGCTTGGCCGACAGGGGATGGTCTGGCTACACCTTC. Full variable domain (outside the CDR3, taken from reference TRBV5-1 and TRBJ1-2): KAGVTQTPRYLIKTRGQQVTLSCSPISGHRSVSWYQQTPGQGLQFLFEYFSETQRNKGNFPGRFSGRQFSNSRSEMNVSTLELGDSALYLCASSLADRGWSGYTFGSGTRLTVV.

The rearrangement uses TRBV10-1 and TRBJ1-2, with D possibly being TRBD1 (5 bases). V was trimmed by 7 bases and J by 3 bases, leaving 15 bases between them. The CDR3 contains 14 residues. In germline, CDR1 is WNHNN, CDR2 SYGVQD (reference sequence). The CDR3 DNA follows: TGCGCCAGCATTTACAGGTTTCCACACTATGGCTACACCTTC. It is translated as CASIYRFPHYGYTF.

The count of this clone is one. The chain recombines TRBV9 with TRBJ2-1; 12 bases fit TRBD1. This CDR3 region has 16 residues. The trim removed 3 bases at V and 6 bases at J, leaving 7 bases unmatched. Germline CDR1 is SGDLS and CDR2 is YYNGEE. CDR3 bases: TGTGCCAGCAGCGCCCGGGGGGACAGGGGGCGCAATGAGCAGTTCTTC. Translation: CASSARGDRGRNEQFF.

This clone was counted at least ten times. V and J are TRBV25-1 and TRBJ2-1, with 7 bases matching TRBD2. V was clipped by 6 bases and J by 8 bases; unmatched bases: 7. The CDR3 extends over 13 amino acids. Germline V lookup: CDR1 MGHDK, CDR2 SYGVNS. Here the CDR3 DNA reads TGTGCCAGCAGCATGGGGGGGTACTATGAGCAGTTCTTC. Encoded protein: CASSMGGYYEQFF.

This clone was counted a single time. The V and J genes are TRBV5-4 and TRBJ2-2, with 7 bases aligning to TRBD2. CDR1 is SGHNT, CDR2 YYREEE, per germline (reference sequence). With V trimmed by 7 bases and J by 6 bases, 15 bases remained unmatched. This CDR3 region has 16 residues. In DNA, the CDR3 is TGTGCCAGCTGCCCATCACTAGCGTGTGTACCCGGGGAGCTGTTTTTT. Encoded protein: CASCPSLACVPGELFF.

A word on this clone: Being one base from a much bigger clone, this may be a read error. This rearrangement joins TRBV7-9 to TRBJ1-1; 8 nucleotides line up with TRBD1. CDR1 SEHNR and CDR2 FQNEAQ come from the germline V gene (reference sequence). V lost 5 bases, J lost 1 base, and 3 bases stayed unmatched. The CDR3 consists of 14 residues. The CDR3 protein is CASSHGTGNTEAFF. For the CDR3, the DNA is TGTGCCAGCAGCCACGGGACAGGGAACACTGAAGCTTTCTTT. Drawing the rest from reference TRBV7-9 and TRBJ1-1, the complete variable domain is DTGVSQNPRHKITKRGQNVTFRCDPISEHNRLYWYRQTLGQGPEFLTYFQNEAQLEKSRLLSDRFSAERPKGSFSTLEIQRTEQGDSAMYLCASSHGTGNTEAFFGQGTRLTVV.

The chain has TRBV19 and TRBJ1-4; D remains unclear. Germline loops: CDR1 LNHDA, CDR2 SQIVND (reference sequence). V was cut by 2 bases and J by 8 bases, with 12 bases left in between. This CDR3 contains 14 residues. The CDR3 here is CASSILRRSEKLFF. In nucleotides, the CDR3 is TGTGCCAGTAGTATATTGAGGCGTTCCGAAAAACTGTTTTTT.

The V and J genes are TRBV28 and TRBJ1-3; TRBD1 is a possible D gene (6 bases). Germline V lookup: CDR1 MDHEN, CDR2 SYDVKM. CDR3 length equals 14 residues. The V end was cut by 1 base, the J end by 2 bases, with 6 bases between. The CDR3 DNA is TGTGCCAGCAGTTTATACAGGGCTGGAAACACCATATATTTT. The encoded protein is CASSLYRAGNTIYF.

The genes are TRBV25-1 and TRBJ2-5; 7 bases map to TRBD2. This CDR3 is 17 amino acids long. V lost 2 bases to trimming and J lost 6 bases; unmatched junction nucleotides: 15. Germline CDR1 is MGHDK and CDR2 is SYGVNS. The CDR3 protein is CASSEGLREAGFQTQYF. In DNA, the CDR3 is TGTGCCAGCAGTGAAGGCCTTAGGGAAGCGGGATTCCAGACCCAGTACTTC.

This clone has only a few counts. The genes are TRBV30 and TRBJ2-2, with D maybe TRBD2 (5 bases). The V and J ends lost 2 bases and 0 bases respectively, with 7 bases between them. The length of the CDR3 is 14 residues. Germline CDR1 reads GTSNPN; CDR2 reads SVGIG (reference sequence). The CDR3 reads CAWSKAANTGELFF. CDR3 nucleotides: TGTGCCTGGAGTAAAGCGGCGAACACCGGGGAGCTGTTTTTT.

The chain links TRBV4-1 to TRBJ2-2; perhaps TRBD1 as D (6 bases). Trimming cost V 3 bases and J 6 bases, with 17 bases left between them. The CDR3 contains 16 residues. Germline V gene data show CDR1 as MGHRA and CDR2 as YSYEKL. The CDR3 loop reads CASSQGRGSSAGELFF. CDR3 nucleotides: TGCGCCAGCAGCCAGGGCAGGGGCTCCAGCGCCGGGGAGCTGTTTTTT.

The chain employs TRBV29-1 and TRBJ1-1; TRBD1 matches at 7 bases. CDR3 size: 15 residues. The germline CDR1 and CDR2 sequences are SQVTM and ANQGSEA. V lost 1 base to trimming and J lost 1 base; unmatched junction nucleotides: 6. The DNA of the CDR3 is TGCAGCGTTGAAGGTGTAGGGGGCGCGAACACTGAAGCTTTCTTT. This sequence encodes CSVEGVGGANTEAFF.

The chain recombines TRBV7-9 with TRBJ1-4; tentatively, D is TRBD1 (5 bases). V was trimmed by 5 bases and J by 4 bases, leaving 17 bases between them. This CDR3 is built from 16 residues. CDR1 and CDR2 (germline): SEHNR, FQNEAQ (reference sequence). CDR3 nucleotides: TGTGCCAGCAGCCGAGGGGATGGGGACCGTAATGAAAAACTGTTTTTT. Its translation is CASSRGDGDRNEKLFF.

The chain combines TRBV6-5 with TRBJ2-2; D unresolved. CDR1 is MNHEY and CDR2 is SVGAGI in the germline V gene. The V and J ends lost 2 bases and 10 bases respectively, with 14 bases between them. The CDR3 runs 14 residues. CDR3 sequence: CASSYNFLGKELFF. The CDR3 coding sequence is TGTGCCAGCAGTTACAACTTTCTAGGAAAGGAGCTGTTTTTT.

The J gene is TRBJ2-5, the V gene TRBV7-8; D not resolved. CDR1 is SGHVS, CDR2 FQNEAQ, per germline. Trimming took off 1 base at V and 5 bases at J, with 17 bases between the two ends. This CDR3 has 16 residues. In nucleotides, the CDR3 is TGTGCCAGCAGCTTAGGGGCCTGGATAGTTGGGGAGACCCAGTACTTC. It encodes CASSLGAWIVGETQYF. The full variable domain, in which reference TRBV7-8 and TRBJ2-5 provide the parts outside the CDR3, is GAGVSQSPRYKVAKRGQDVALRCDPISGHVSLFWYQQALGQGPEFLTYFQNEAQLDKSGLPSDRFFAERPEGSVSTLKIQRTQQEDSAVYLCASSLGAWIVGETQYFGPGTRLLVL.

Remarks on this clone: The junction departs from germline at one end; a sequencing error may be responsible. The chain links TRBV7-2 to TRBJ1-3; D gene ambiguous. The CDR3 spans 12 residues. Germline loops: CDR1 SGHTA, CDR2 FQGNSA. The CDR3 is CASSSPGLGVDF. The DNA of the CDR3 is TGTGCCAGCAGCTCACCTGGGCTCGGAGTGGATTTT. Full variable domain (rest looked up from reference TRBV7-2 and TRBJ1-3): GAGVSQSPSNKVTEKGKDVELRCDPISGHTALYWYRQSLGQGLEFLIYFQGNSAPDKSGLPSDRFSAERTGGSVSTLTIQRTQQEDSAVYLCASSSPGLGVDFGEGSWLTVV.

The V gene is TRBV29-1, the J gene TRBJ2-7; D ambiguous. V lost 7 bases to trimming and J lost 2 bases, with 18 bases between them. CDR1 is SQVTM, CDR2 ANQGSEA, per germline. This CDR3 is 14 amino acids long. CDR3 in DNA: TGCAGCGCCGAAAGTCCGGGTGCGACCTACGAGCAGTACTTC. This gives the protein CSAESPGATYEQYF.